The present TCR beta chain was sequenced within a study of T and B cells in COVID-19 patients. Whole-study context: Peripheral blood came from COVID-19 patients with active infection or after recovery.

Blood genomic DNA input for TRB amplification was roughly 250-500 ng. Germline values: CDR1 MRHNA, CDR2 SNTAGT. The V end lost 2 bases, the J end lost 4 bases, and 12 bases lay between the germline ends. The CDR3 is 15 residues long. Multiplex PCR with BIOMED2 TRB-A/B primer pools amplified TRB rearrangements. TCRdb recomputed calls from the multiplex PCR reads with MiXCR, one row per CDR3 protein. The data contain 9,900 or so distinct CDR3 sequences, roughly 33% of them seen just once; the ten biggest clones take up roughly a sixth. Sequenced: blood. The TCR comes from a human donor with active COVID-19. This chain connects TRBV6-4 to TRBJ1-3, with no clear D. CDR3 region: CASSDEAGGGNTIYF. In DNA, the CDR3 is TGTGCCAGCAGTGACGAGGCAGGTGGAGGAAACACCATATATTTT.